The 21 T cell receptor beta chains below all came from one sample that was sequenced in a study of blood T cell repertoires in COVID-19. Profiling relied on immunoSEQ multiplex PCR, and the TCRdb table lists in-frame clones only, not all of them. The table has 40,000 to 50,000 clones, approximately 90% seen once. The sample consisted of peripheral blood. The receptor source for this set is a human donor in a cohort sampled during active COVID-19.

The chain uses TRBV30 and TRBJ1-4, with 8 nucleotides matching TRBD1. The CDR3 is made up of 14 amino acids. J lost 8 bases, V lost 3 bases, and 8 bases had no gene match. Germline loops: CDR1 GTSNPN, CDR2 SVGIG (reference sequence). In DNA form, the CDR3 reads TGTGCCTGGAGGAACGCAGGGGGCCGGGAAAAACTGTTTTTT. Residues: CAWRNAGGREKLFF.

This clone has just one count. This chain links TRBV7-2 with TRBJ2-1, with D maybe TRBD1 (6 bases). CDR3 length: 18 residues. CDR1 is SGHTA, CDR2 FQGNSA, per germline. The ends were cut back, 6 bases at V and 1 base at J, with 22 bases in the middle. CDR3 sequence reads: CASRSLQGTGISYNEQFF. CDR3 sequence (DNA): TGTGCCAGCAGATCCCTCCAGGGAACAGGGATTTCCTACAATGAGCAGTTCTTC.

This chain uses TRBV4-1 with TRBJ1-1; 7 bases align to TRBD1. The CDR3 is made up of 18 amino acids. The V segment lost 0 bases and the J segment 2 bases; nucleotides outside the gene matches: 12. Germline V gene data show CDR1 as MGHRA and CDR2 as YSYEKL. CDR3 DNA: TGCGCCAGCAGCCAAGATTTGGACACAGGGGTGCTTAACACTGAAGCTTTCTTT. Translation: CASSQDLDTGVLNTEAFF.

The gene calls are TRBV5-6 and TRBJ2-7; TRBD2 matches 8 bases. This CDR3 has 15 amino acids. Trimming removed 4 bases from V and 3 bases from J; junction bases left unmatched: 9. Germline CDR1 reads SGHDT; CDR2 reads YYEEEE. The CDR3 loop is CASSPAGGRHYEQYF. As DNA, the CDR3 is TGTGCCAGCAGCCCCGCTGGCGGGAGGCACTACGAGCAGTACTTC.

This rearrangement joins TRBV5-4 to TRBJ1-1, with TRBD1 as a possible D gene (6 bases). V was pared by 6 bases and J by 11 bases, with 14 bases between. This CDR3 has 11 residues. Germline values: CDR1 SGHNT, CDR2 YYREEE (reference sequence). The CDR3 nucleotides read TGTGCCAGCAAGGGGGATAACAGGGCTTTCTTT. Encoded protein: CASKGDNRAFF.

The genes are TRBV7-8 and TRBJ1-5; 8 positions match TRBD1. With V trimmed by 5 bases and J by 4 bases, 7 bases remained unmatched. The CDR3 is 15 residues long. The germline V gene has CDR1 SGHVS and CDR2 FQNEAQ. The CDR3: CASSPGGSRNQPQHF. The CDR3 coding sequence is TGTGCCAGCAGCCCAGGGGGCAGTCGAAATCAGCCCCAGCATTTT.

The chain combines TRBV28 with TRBJ2-7, with 11 bases matching TRBD2. J was trimmed by 3 bases and V by 4 bases; bases with no gene match: 8. Germline V lookup: CDR1 MDHEN, CDR2 SYDVKM. The CDR3 runs 16 residues. The CDR3 region is CASSSIAGGLIYEQYF. CDR3 nucleotide sequence: TGTGCCAGCAGTTCAATAGCGGGAGGGCTAATCTACGAGCAGTACTTC.

The V and J genes are TRBV11-2 and TRBJ1-4; TRBD1 agrees at 8 bases. Germline values: CDR1 SGHAT, CDR2 FQNNGV. The V gene end was trimmed by 2 bases and the J gene end by 7 bases; junction bases not matched to a gene: 15. There are 18 residues in the CDR3. The CDR3 loop reads CASSLRQQSRGPGEKLFF. For the CDR3, the DNA is TGTGCCAGCAGCTTAAGACAACAAAGCAGGGGGCCGGGTGAAAAACTGTTTTTT.

This clone has just one count. J is TRBJ2-6 and V is TRBV2; D perhaps matches TRBD1 (6 bases). Per the germline V gene, CDR1 is SNHLY and CDR2 is FYNNEI. The CDR3 totals 16 residues. V gave up 2 bases and J gave up 0 bases, with 8 bases separating them. The CDR3 region is CASSERRGSGANVLTF. The CDR3 nucleotides read TGTGCCAGCAGTGAACGCAGGGGCTCTGGGGCCAACGTCCTGACTTTC.

V gene TRBV18 combines with J gene TRBJ2-5; 9 bases line up with TRBD2. The CDR3 contains 17 residues. Germline CDR1 and CDR2: KGHSH and LQKENI. Trimming cost V 1 base and J 7 bases; bases outside gene matches: 13. DNA for the CDR3: TGTGCCAGCTCACCACAGCCGGCGGGAGGGCCAGGAGGGACCCAGTACTTC. Amino acids: CASSPQPAGGPGGTQYF.

This chain uses TRBV11-2 with TRBJ2-6; D remains ambiguous. Trimming shortened V by 2 bases and J by 1 base, and 6 bases separated the two germline ends. CDR1 and CDR2 (germline): SGHAT, FQNNGV. This CDR3 has 15 residues. The CDR3, as DNA: TGTGCCAGCAGCTTAATCACTTCTGGGGCCAACGTCCTGACTTTC. Translating it yields CASSLITSGANVLTF.

The rearrangement joins TRBV18 to TRBJ2-7; 11 bases align to TRBD2. CDR1 is KGHSH and CDR2 is LQKENI in the germline V gene. Trimming cost V 1 base and J 0 bases; bases outside gene matches: 11. The CDR3 totals 19 residues. The chain's CDR3 is CASSPLPILGLADSYEQYF. The CDR3 nucleotides are TGTGCCAGCTCACCACTACCGATTCTGGGACTAGCGGACTCCTACGAGCAGTACTTC.

The chain links TRBV12-5 to TRBJ2-1, with 8 bases fitting TRBD2. The CDR3 spans 14 residues. V trimming: 9 bases; J trimming: 0 bases; junction bases outside the gene matches: 4. From germline, CDR1 is LGHNT and CDR2 FRNRAP. In DNA form, the CDR3 reads TGTGCTAGCGGGAGGGCAGTCTCCTACAATGAGCAGTTCTTC. Protein sequence: CASGRAVSYNEQFF.

The V gene is TRBV11-3, the J gene TRBJ2-2; 9 positions match TRBD1. Germline lookup yields CDR1 SGHNT and CDR2 YENEEA. J lost 2 bases, V lost 3 bases, and 4 bases had no gene match. There are 16 residues in the CDR3. The CDR3, as DNA: TGTGCCAGCAGCTTGGACAGGGGCGTTAACACCGGGGAGCTGTTTTTT. Its translation: CASSLDRGVNTGELFF.

The count of this clone is one. The chain carries TRBV6-1 and TRBJ1-2, with a weak D call TRBD1 (5 bases). Between the trimmed V and J ends, which lost 2 bases and 6 bases, there was a span of 16 bases. The CDR3 runs 15 residues. The V gene's germline CDR1 is MNHNS and CDR2 SASEGT. Here the CDR3 DNA reads TGTGCCAGCAGTGAAACCGACAGTCCATGGAATGGCTACACCTTC. The encoded protein is CASSETDSPWNGYTF.

V usage is TRBV14 and J usage is TRBJ2-7; D is perhaps TRBD2 (6 bases). The V end lost 4 bases, the J end lost 5 bases, and 15 bases lay between the germline ends. The germline gives CDR1 SGHDN, CDR2 FVKESK. The CDR3 extends over 14 amino acids. CDR3 sequence reads: CASSPGGFGDEQYF. CDR3 in DNA: TGTGCCAGCAGCCCCGGGGGTTTCGGTGACGAGCAGTACTTC. The whole variable domain, filled in from reference TRBV14 and TRBJ2-7, reads EAGVTQFPSHSVIEKGQTVTLRCDPISGHDNLYWYRRVMGKEIKFLLHFVKESKQDESGMPNNRFLAERTGGTYSTLKVQPAELEDSGVYFCASSPGGFGDEQYFGPGTRLTVT.

This clone was recorded only once. This rearrangement joins TRBV28 to TRBJ2-1, with a weak D call TRBD2 (6 bases). Trimming shortened V by 7 bases and J by 8 bases, and 18 bases separated the two germline ends. Germline V gene data show CDR1 as MDHEN and CDR2 as SYDVKM. This CDR3 is 14 amino acids long. The CDR3 here is CASTGGPSLDEQFF. CDR3 DNA sequence: TGTGCCAGCACCGGAGGGCCTTCGCTAGATGAGCAGTTCTTC.

The chain is built from TRBV2 and TRBJ1-5, with 9 bases lining up with TRBD1. Germline loops: CDR1 SNHLY, CDR2 FYNNEI. This CDR3 is 15 amino acids long. V trimming: 6 bases; J trimming: 4 bases; junction bases outside the gene matches: 7. The CDR3 nucleotides are TGTGCCAGCAGCTACAGCGGACAGGGGAATCAGCCCCAGCATTTT. Protein sequence: CASSYSGQGNQPQHF.

CDR3 amino acids: CASSLQVNEQFF. CDR3 nucleotides: TGTGCCAGCAGCTTACAGGTCAATGAGCAGTTCTTC. This chain joins TRBV11-2 and TRBJ2-1; no firm D call. This CDR3 is 12 amino acids long. Per germline, CDR1 SGHAT and CDR2 FQNNGV. V gave up 2 bases and J gave up 6 bases, with 5 bases separating them.

The gene calls are TRBV5-8 and TRBJ1-1, with no clear D. The CDR3 length is 15 residues. V was shortened by 7 bases and J by 1 base, with 17 bases between the two germline ends. The germline V gene encodes CDR1 SGHTS and CDR2 YDEGEE. DNA for the CDR3: TGTGCCAGCCGGATTGAGGGCTATGGGAACACTGAAGCTTTCTTT. Protein product: CASRIEGYGNTEAFF.

The chain recombines TRBV3-1 (or the pseudogene TRBV3-2) with TRBJ1-1; D possibly corresponds to TRBD1 (5 bases). Germline V gives CDR1 LGHDT, CDR2 YNNKEL (reference sequence). The germline V and J ends were trimmed by 2 bases and 1 base, with 8 bases remaining between them. The CDR3 loop spans 14 amino acids. The CDR3 nucleotides are TGTGCCAGCAGCCAATCTACAGGGAACACTGAAGCTTTCTTT. Residues: CASSQSTGNTEAFF.